Shown below are 20 T cell receptor beta chains from a single sample sequenced in a study of OX40 agonist ivuxolimab in advanced cancers. Assay used: immunoSEQ multiplex PCR; TCRdb lists only in-frame clones, some missing. This table holds some 68,000 clones, 65% to 90% found once. The source was CD4+ or CD8+ T cells sorted from blood, collected in a trial of the OX40 agonist ivuxolimab. All receptors derive from an adult with an advanced solid tumor such as melanoma, head and neck, liver or kidney cancer.

The CDR3 loop is CAISESNFQNTEAFF. The DNA for the CDR3 is TGTGCCATCAGTGAGTCAAACTTCCAGAACACTGAAGCTTTCTTT. The chain is built from TRBV10-3 and TRBJ1-1; D remains unclear. The V gene lost 0 bases and the J gene lost 1 base, with 9 bases spanning the gap. There are 15 residues in the CDR3. Germline CDR1 ENHRY, CDR2 SYGVKD.

This chain joins TRBV28 and TRBJ2-7; 7 positions match TRBD1. The CDR3 is made up of 14 amino acids. V gave up 7 bases and J gave up 0 bases; unmatched junction bases: 6. CDR1 and CDR2 from the germline V gene are MDHEN and SYDVKM. CDR3 amino acids: CASTRTGLSYEQYF. The CDR3 DNA sequence: TGTGCCAGCACTAGGACAGGCCTCTCCTACGAGCAGTACTTC. Full variable domain (remainder filled in from reference TRBV28 and TRBJ2-7): DVKVTQSSRYLVKRTGEKVFLECVQDMDHENMFWYRQDPGLGLRLIYFSYDVKMKEKGDIPEGYSVSREKKERFSLILESASTNQTSMYLCASTRTGLSYEQYFGPGTRLTVT.

The chain is built from TRBV9 and TRBJ1-2; no clear D. The germline gives CDR1 SGDLS, CDR2 YYNGEE. V dropped 5 bases and J dropped 2 bases, with 4 bases sitting between them. The CDR3 is made up of 11 amino acids. Here the CDR3 DNA reads TGTGCCAGCAGGGGGAACTATGGCTACACCTTC. Translation: CASRGNYGYTF.

V gene TRBV5-1 combines with J gene TRBJ2-7; D may match TRBD1 or TRBD2 (5 bases each). CDR3 size: 19 residues. With 5 bases removed from V and 2 bases from J, the gap between germline ends came to 29 bases. The V gene's germline CDR1 is SGHRS and CDR2 YFSETQ. The chain's CDR3 is CASSALGLGTRWDAYEQYF. CDR3 DNA: TGCGCCAGCAGTGCCCTAGGGTTGGGTACGCGGTGGGACGCCTACGAGCAGTACTTC.

The V call is TRBV6-1, the J call TRBJ2-1; 7 bases line up with TRBD1. The V segment lost 8 bases and the J segment 7 bases; nucleotides outside the gene matches: 5. CDR3 size: 12 residues. Germline V gene data show CDR1 as MNHNS and CDR2 as SASEGT. The CDR3 spells CASDRVVNEQFF. CDR3 DNA: TGTGCCAGCGACAGGGTTGTGAATGAGCAGTTCTTC.

The rearrangement joins TRBV28 to TRBJ2-7; 9 positions agree with TRBD1. The CDR3 covers 15 residues. With 3 bases clipped from V and 2 bases from J, the junction kept 5 bases outside the gene matches. Germline CDR1 is MDHEN and CDR2 is SYDVKM. CDR3 amino acids: CASSLAGTGPYEQYF. DNA of the CDR3: TGTGCCAGCAGTTTGGCCGGGACAGGGCCCTACGAGCAGTACTTC.

J is TRBJ2-3 and V is TRBV7-8; D gene uncertain. The V end was cut by 5 bases, the J end by 5 bases, with 14 bases between. CDR1 is SGHVS, CDR2 FQNEAQ, per germline. There are 14 residues in the CDR3. In DNA form, the CDR3 reads TGTGCCAGCAGCGCGGAGCTCCTACAAGATACGCAGTATTTT. Amino acids: CASSAELLQDTQYF. Looking up the rest from reference TRBV7-8 and TRBJ2-3 gives the full variable domain: GAGVSQSPRYKVAKRGQDVALRCDPISGHVSLFWYQQALGQGPEFLTYFQNEAQLDKSGLPSDRFFAERPEGSVSTLKIQRTQQEDSAVYLCASSAELLQDTQYFGPGTRLTVL.

The chain carries TRBV10-1 and TRBJ2-7; D perhaps matches TRBD1 (5 bases). Germline V gene sequence: CDR1 WNHNN, CDR2 SYGVQD (reference sequence). The CDR3 totals 15 residues. V gave up 8 bases and J gave up 5 bases, with 22 bases separating them. Written as DNA, the CDR3 is TGCGCCAGCTCCATGTTAAAGGGGAAATCCCACGAGCAGTACTTC. The encoded protein is CASSMLKGKSHEQYF.

The chain has TRBV5-4 and TRBJ1-1; 7 bases fit TRBD1. With 2 bases clipped from V and 0 bases from J, the junction kept 4 bases outside the gene matches. The germline V gene encodes CDR1 SGHNT and CDR2 YYREEE (reference sequence). CDR3 length equals 15 residues. CDR3 region: CASSFRDSMNTEAFF. The CDR3 DNA sequence: TGTGCCAGCAGCTTCCGGGACAGCATGAACACTGAAGCTTTCTTT.

This clone was detected once. The chain links TRBV19 to TRBJ2-3, with 14 bases lining up with TRBD2. With 1 base clipped from V and 1 base from J, the junction kept 7 bases outside the gene matches. This CDR3 has 19 amino acids. Germline V gene lookup returns CDR1 LNHDA and CDR2 SQIVND (reference sequence). CDR3 sequence (DNA): TGTGCCAGTAGTATAGGGTTACCGGGACTAGCGGGGGGCACAGATACGCAGTATTTT. Residues: CASSIGLPGLAGGTDTQYF.

This rearrangement joins TRBV27 to TRBJ2-1; D is perhaps TRBD2 (5 bases). The germline gives CDR1 MNHEY, CDR2 SMNVEV (reference sequence). Trimming removed 2 bases at V and 5 bases at J, with 10 bases between. The CDR3 has 14 amino acids. The CDR3 region is CASSLGSRDNEQFF. The DNA of the CDR3 is TGTGCCAGCAGTTTAGGTTCGCGGGACAATGAGCAGTTCTTC.

This chain links TRBV28 with TRBJ1-2, with 9 bases lining up with TRBD1. The V gene's germline CDR1 is MDHEN and CDR2 SYDVKM. The ends lost 3 bases at V and 6 bases at J; junction bases unmatched: 11. CDR3 length: 16 residues. CDR3 region: CASSLVQGAPRDGYTF. The CDR3 DNA sequence: TGTGCCAGCAGTTTGGTACAGGGGGCCCCGAGAGATGGCTACACCTTC.

V gene TRBV6-1 combines with J gene TRBJ2-2; 7 positions match TRBD1. The CDR3 length is 15 residues. Germline CDR1 and CDR2: MNHNS and SASEGT. J gave up 0 bases and V 5 bases, and 3 bases lay outside the gene matches. This CDR3 reads CASSTGTANTGELFF. The CDR3 region has the DNA TGTGCCAGCAGTACTGGGACAGCGAACACCGGGGAGCTGTTTTTT.

The CDR3, as DNA: TGTGCCAGCAGTGAATCAGGGACAGGGGTGGTCGAGACCCAGTACTTC. Protein sequence: CASSESGTGVVETQYF. The chain is built from TRBV25-1 and TRBJ2-5, with TRBD1 matching over 10 bases. CDR3 length equals 16 residues. The ends lost 1 base at V and 5 bases at J; junction bases unmatched: 7. Germline V lookup: CDR1 MGHDK, CDR2 SYGVNS.

The chain has TRBV19 and TRBJ2-1; TRBD1 aligns across 10 bases. The length of the CDR3 is 16 residues. After removal of 3 bases from V and 6 bases from J, the junction contained 8 bases not matched to a gene. Germline assignment: CDR1 LNHDA and CDR2 SQIVND (reference sequence). The CDR3 reads CASSIRPGQGSNEQFF. The DNA for the CDR3 is TGTGCCAGTAGTATCCGACCGGGACAGGGGAGCAATGAGCAGTTCTTC.

The V gene is TRBV7-9, the J gene TRBJ2-5; D is unclear. From germline, CDR1 is SEHNR and CDR2 FQNEAQ (reference sequence). The CDR3 is 13 amino acids. The V gene lost 3 bases and the J gene lost 5 bases, with 10 bases spanning the gap. CDR3 bases: TGTGCCAGCAGCTTTGTGGGTTCGGAGACCCAGTACTTC. Its translation: CASSFVGSETQYF. The variable domain in full, completed from reference TRBV7-9 and TRBJ2-5, reads DTGVSQNPRHKITKRGQNVTFRCDPISEHNRLYWYRQTLGQGPEFLTYFQNEAQLEKSRLLSDRFSAERPKGSFSTLEIQRTEQGDSAMYLCASSFVGSETQYFGPGTRLLVL.

This clone was observed a few times. V usage is TRBV10-3 and J usage is TRBJ1-1; tentative D call: TRBD1 (5 bases). This CDR3 contains 14 residues. With 2 bases removed from V and 6 bases from J, the gap between germline ends came to 13 bases. The germline gives CDR1 ENHRY, CDR2 SYGVKD. CDR3 loop: CAISEGQGMAEAFF. The CDR3 region has the DNA TGTGCCATCAGTGAGGGGCAGGGAATGGCTGAAGCTTTCTTT.

This clone has a single count. The rearrangement uses TRBV6-5 and TRBJ1-3; D is uncertain. Trimming pared 4 bases from V and 0 bases from J, leaving 13 bases between. Germline V lookup: CDR1 MNHEY, CDR2 SVGAGI. The CDR3 is 16 amino acids. The CDR3: CASSLGPGYSGNTIYF. In DNA form, the CDR3 reads TGTGCCAGCAGTTTAGGGCCGGGTTACTCTGGAAACACCATATATTTT.

This chain's CDR3 is CASSSEGGEEYF. The CDR3 DNA reads TGTGCCAGCAGCTCGGAGGGAGGGGAGGAGTACTTC. The chain carries TRBV11-2 and TRBJ2-7; TRBD2 matches at 7 bases. Per germline, CDR1 SGHAT and CDR2 FQNNGV. The CDR3 consists of 12 residues. The ends lost 4 bases at V and 11 bases at J; junction bases unmatched: 8.

The gene calls are TRBV9 and TRBJ1-5; 8 bases agree with TRBD1. Germline CDR1 SGDLS, CDR2 YYNGEE. This CDR3 contains 15 residues. The junction had 8 bases not matched to a gene; V was cut back by 3 bases and J by 6 bases. The CDR3 sequence is CASSARTGSGQPQHF. In DNA form, the CDR3 reads TGTGCCAGCAGCGCGAGGACAGGGTCCGGTCAGCCCCAGCATTTT.